The source of this T cell receptor beta chain is a study of blood T cell repertoires in COVID-19. Overall study context: The origin of the acute and convalescent COVID-19 samples was the United States, Italy and Spain.

The CDR3 has 13 amino acids. V dropped 5 bases and J dropped 7; count of bases not matched to a gene: 6. Per the germline V gene, CDR1 is GTSNPN and CDR2 is SVGIG (reference sequence). Clones were read by immunoSEQ multiplex PCR, and TCRdb kept only the in-frame ones, dropping some. The table includes more than 110,000 clones, over 75% detected once. This clone appeared a few times. V gene TRBV30 combines with J gene TRBJ1-4; 8 nucleotides agree with TRBD1. This TCR was recovered from a man aged 50-59 years with acute or convalescent COVID-19. Sequencing was carried out using peripheral blood. The CDR3 sequence: CAWSTGGSEKLFF. In nucleotides, the CDR3 is TGTGCCTGGTCCACAGGGGGATCTGAAAAACTGTTTTTT.